This T cell receptor beta chain was captured in a study of shared clonotypes between healthy human individuals. Across the study: Two women and a few men aged 18 to 49 served as donors. General observations from the study: A generally larger estimated richness was seen in naive subsets than in memory subsets.

Researchers ran the assay at a deep level. Generated by immunoSEQ multiplex PCR, the TCRdb table keeps only in-frame clones and is missing some. Of millions of clones listed, 90% to 95% are singletons. Remarks on this clone: Antigen: not known.

The V end lost 1 base, the J end lost 0 bases, and 10 bases lay between the germline ends. Looked up from germline, CDR1 is LGHNA and CDR2 is YSLEER. CDR3 length equals 16 residues. Healthy HIV-negative adults without recent acute infections or vaccinations served as donors. Sequences were obtained from naive CD4+ T cells sorted from blood. The subset denotes: CD45RA+ positively selected. The rearrangement links TRBV4-3 to TRBJ1-3; D is unclear. The receptor was isolated from a young man in good health. The CDR3: CASSQGSTYSGNTIYF. Here the CDR3 DNA reads TGCGCCAGCAGCCAAGGGTCAACTTACTCTGGAAACACCATATATTTT.